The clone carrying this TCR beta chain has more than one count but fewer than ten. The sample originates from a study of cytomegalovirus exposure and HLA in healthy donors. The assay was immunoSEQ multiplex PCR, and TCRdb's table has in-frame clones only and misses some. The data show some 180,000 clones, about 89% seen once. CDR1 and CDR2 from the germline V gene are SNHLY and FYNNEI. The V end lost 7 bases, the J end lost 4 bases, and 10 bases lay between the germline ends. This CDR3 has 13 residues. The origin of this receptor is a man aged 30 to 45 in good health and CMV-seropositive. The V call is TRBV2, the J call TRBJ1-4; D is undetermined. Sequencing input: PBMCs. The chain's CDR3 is CASKFALNEKLFF. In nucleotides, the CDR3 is TGTGCCAGCAAATTCGCCCTTAATGAAAAACTGTTTTTT.